This T cell receptor beta chain was sequenced in a study of blood T cell repertoires in COVID-19. Trimming removed 6 bases from V and 0 bases from J, with 12 bases in between. The germline V gene encodes CDR1 MNHNY and CDR2 SVGAGI (reference sequence). CDR3 length: 15 amino acids. Assay: immunoSEQ multiplex PCR; the TCRdb copy retains only in-frame clones and omits some. The sample shows approximately 100,000 clones, roughly 89% of them seen only once. This clone was seen a few times. This chain uses TRBV6-6 with TRBJ1-5, with TRBD1 as a possible D gene (6 bases). This TCR was sampled from a man between 65 and 85 years old with acute or convalescent COVID-19. Sequenced material: peripheral blood. DNA for the CDR3: TGTGCCAGCAGGAGGGACACTTATAGCAATCAGCCCCAGCATTTT. Translating gives CASRRDTYSNQPQHF.